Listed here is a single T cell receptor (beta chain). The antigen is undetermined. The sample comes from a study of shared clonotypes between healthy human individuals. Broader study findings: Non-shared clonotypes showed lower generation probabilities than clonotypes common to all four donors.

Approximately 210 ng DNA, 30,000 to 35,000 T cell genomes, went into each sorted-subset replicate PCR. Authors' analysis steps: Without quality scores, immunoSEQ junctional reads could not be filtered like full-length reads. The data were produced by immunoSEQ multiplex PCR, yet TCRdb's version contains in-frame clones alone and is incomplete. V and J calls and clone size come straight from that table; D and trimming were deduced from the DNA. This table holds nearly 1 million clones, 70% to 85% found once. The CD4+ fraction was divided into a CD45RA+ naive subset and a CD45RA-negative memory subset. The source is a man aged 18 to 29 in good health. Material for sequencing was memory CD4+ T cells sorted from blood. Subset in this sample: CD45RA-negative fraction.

The CDR3 DNA reads TGTGCCAGCAGCTTAGTAGGTGGAACAACTAATGAAAAACTGTTTTTT. Translating gives CASSLVGGTTNEKLFF. The rearrangement uses TRBV7-6 and TRBJ1-4; D is uncertain. CDR3 length equals 16 residues. V lost 1 base and J lost 0, with 9 bases in between. Germline V gene lookup returns CDR1 SGHVS and CDR2 FNYEAQ.